This TCR beta chain was retrieved from a study of blood T cell repertoires in COVID-19 (TCRdb year 2020). General notes on the study: Samples covering the acute and convalescent phases of COVID-19 were provided by collaborators in the United States, Italy and Spain. The material from the prospective study consisted of cDNA or gDNA derived from T cells, B-cell-depleted T cells, or PBMCs. The dataset comprised deeply sampled blood TCRbeta repertoires from subjects exposed to, actively infected with, or recovered from COVID-19. The repertoires were made available in a free public database intended to serve as a resource for research on the immune response to SARS-CoV-2. The samples were drawn from the first 160 participants of the ongoing ImmuneRACE study and from under 1,500 subjects provided by 6 global collaborators. Sample metadata almost always included a de-identified subject ID, COVID-19 status, age in years and sex. Where available, HLA class I and class II types were obtained from metadata supplied by the sample provider rather than from assay-based typing.

Collaborating institutions collected whole blood in K2EDTA tubes following their own protocols. For TCRbeta analysis, collaborators shipped samples as frozen whole blood, isolated PBMCs, or DNA extracted from either of those sample types. TCRbeta CDR3 regions were amplified from genomic DNA by means of the immunoSEQ Assay, a bias-controlled multiplex PCR. The authors processed their data as follows. Within the assay, amplification of reference gene primers was used to estimate how many nucleated cells each sample contained. To quantify the absolute abundance of each unique TCRbeta CDR3 rearrangement, sequence reads were collapsed and filtered. For each sample, productive Simpson clonality was calculated as the square root of Simpson's diversity index across productive rearrangements. TCRdb obtained this table from immuneACCESS and retained in-frame rearrangements with V and J assigned. These tables miss some clones; where compared with another copy, unresolved V genes account for less than half of the shortfall, and the remainder is unexplained. Clone size and the V and J calls come from that table; the DNA yielded D and trimming. Within this sample are about 220,000 clones, with roughly 84% of them counted one time only. In total, the top ten clones hold approximately 4% of the sample.

The CDR3 starts with the cysteine, ends with the phenylalanine, and has 13 residues. The sequence is cut down to CDR3 DNA, 39 bases in frame from base 1. V was cut back by 3 bases and J by 2 bases, leaving a gap of 7 bases between them. To note about this clone: What this receptor recognizes is not known. Base quality data are lacking; no much larger clone is found one base away.

Overall study outcomes, separate from this receptor: Clinical and demographic metadata were provided uncurated, with the amount varying by source and participant.

Recombination joined TRBV12-3 or TRBV12-4 with TRBJ1-2; TRBD1 is a possible D gene, resting on 5 matching bases. The sample was peripheral blood. The source of this sequence is an elderly woman with acute or convalescent COVID-19. The CDR3 protein is CASSLAGNYGYTF. The nucleotide sequence is TGTGCCAGCAGTTTGGCAGGGAACTATGGCTACACCTTC.